Following are 25 T cell receptor beta chains from one sample sequenced in a study of cytomegalovirus exposure and HLA in healthy donors. Some clones are missing from TCRdb's copy, which holds only in-frame ones; the method was immunoSEQ multiplex PCR. This table holds about 100,000 clones, approximately 94% found once. What was sequenced was PBMCs. These receptors all come from a woman aged 18-35 years in good health and CMV-seronegative.

The rearrangement joins TRBV28 to TRBJ2-5; 11 nucleotides match TRBD2. The CDR3 has 16 amino acids. In germline, CDR1 is MDHEN, CDR2 SYDVKM. The trim removed 5 bases at V and 5 bases at J, leaving 10 bases unmatched. CDR3 DNA sequence: TGTGCCAGCAGTACCATAGCGGGGGGGCTCCGGGAGACCCAGTACTTC. Its protein is CASSTIAGGLRETQYF.

This chain connects TRBV6-1 to TRBJ2-7, with 8 nucleotides matching TRBD2. This CDR3 is 13 amino acids long. Germline trimming cut 4 bases from V and 4 bases from J; bases unmatched to any gene: 3. Per germline, CDR1 MNHNS and CDR2 SASEGT. CDR3 DNA sequence: TGTGCCAGCAGTGGGGGACTAGAGTACGAGCAGTACTTC. It translates to CASSGGLEYEQYF.

This clone was recorded a few times. V and J are TRBV4-2 and TRBJ2-3, with 10 bases matching TRBD2. J lost 4 bases, V lost 2 bases, and 6 bases had no gene match. The CDR3 extends over 16 amino acids. Per germline, CDR1 LGHNA and CDR2 YNFKEQ. DNA for the CDR3: TGTGCCAGCAGCCAATCCAAAGCGGGGGGGCCAGATACGCAGTATTTT. Protein: CASSQSKAGGPDTQYF.

This clone was detected once. The chain employs TRBV27 and TRBJ2-7, with D tentatively TRBD1 (5 bases). This CDR3 spans 13 amino acids. Germline loops: CDR1 MNHEY, CDR2 SMNVEV (reference sequence). Trimming left V 6 bases short and J 3 bases short, with 12 bases between. The CDR3 loop reads CASSRQPFYEQYF. CDR3 sequence (DNA): TGTGCCAGCAGCCGACAGCCTTTCTACGAGCAGTACTTC.

V usage is TRBV6-1 and J usage is TRBJ1-5, with 12 bases lining up with TRBD1. The CDR3 has 14 amino acids. Looked up from germline, CDR1 is MNHNS and CDR2 is SASEGT. With 8 bases clipped from V and 6 bases from J, the junction kept 5 bases outside the gene matches. The CDR3 here is CASVGTGGGQPQHF. Written as DNA, the CDR3 is TGTGCCAGCGTTGGGACAGGGGGCGGTCAGCCCCAGCATTTT.

The gene calls are TRBV5-4 and TRBJ1-1, with TRBD1 as a possible D gene (5 bases). The V end was cut by 3 bases, the J end by 1 base, with 25 bases between. There are 19 residues in the CDR3. Germline V gene lookup returns CDR1 SGHNT and CDR2 YYREEE (reference sequence). The CDR3 region is CASSSAPKGPGNPNTEAFF. The CDR3, as DNA: TGTGCCAGCAGCTCGGCGCCGAAGGGCCCAGGGAACCCGAACACTGAAGCTTTCTTT.

The chain combines TRBV2 with TRBJ2-7; 10 positions agree with TRBD1. Germline V gives CDR1 SNHLY, CDR2 FYNNEI. The CDR3 consists of 14 residues. V gave up 2 bases and J gave up 6 bases; unmatched junction bases: 4. The CDR3 is CASSELGQGTEQYF. The CDR3 nucleotides are TGTGCCAGCAGTGAATTGGGACAGGGGACCGAGCAGTACTTC.

The rearrangement links TRBV7-9 to TRBJ2-1, with TRBD2 as a possible D gene (5 bases). The germline CDR1 and CDR2 sequences are SEHNR and FQNEAQ (reference sequence). Trimming shortened V by 0 bases and J by 7 bases, and 19 bases separated the two germline ends. The CDR3 loop spans 17 amino acids. The CDR3 protein is CASSLARVGRPGNEQFF. The CDR3, as DNA: TGTGCCAGCAGCTTAGCGCGGGTGGGTCGACCCGGGAATGAGCAGTTCTTC. The entire variable domain, with the rest obtained from reference TRBV7-9 and TRBJ2-1, is as follows: DTGVSQNPRHKITKRGQNVTFRCDPISEHNRLYWYRQTLGQGPEFLTYFQNEAQLEKSRLLSDRFSAERPKGSFSTLEIQRTEQGDSAMYLCASSLARVGRPGNEQFFGPGTRLTVL.

V gene TRBV19 combines with J gene TRBJ2-7; tentatively, D is TRBD1 (6 bases). Per germline, CDR1 LNHDA and CDR2 SQIVND (reference sequence). Trimming left V 3 bases short and J 2 bases short, with 14 bases between. This CDR3 comprises 15 residues. CDR3 protein: CASSIQGTVAYEQYF. Written as DNA, the CDR3 is TGTGCCAGTAGTATCCAGGGGACCGTTGCCTACGAGCAGTACTTC.

The V call is TRBV15, the J call TRBJ2-1; 7 nucleotides match TRBD2. The CDR3 is 14 amino acids. The V gene end was trimmed by 8 bases and the J gene end by 0 bases; junction bases not matched to a gene: 4. In germline, CDR1 is LNHNV, CDR2 YYDKDF (reference sequence). CDR3: CATAREDSYNEQFF. In DNA form, the CDR3 reads TGTGCCACCGCCCGGGAGGACTCCTACAATGAGCAGTTCTTC.

The rearrangement joins TRBV6-6 to TRBJ2-5; the match to TRBD2 covers 7 bases. Germline CDR1 and CDR2: MNHNY and SVGAGI (reference sequence). There are 14 residues in the CDR3. V lost 0 bases, J lost 7 bases, and 5 bases stayed unmatched. The CDR3 DNA reads TGTGCCAGCAGTTACTCGGGATCGGGGGGGACCCAGTACTTC. This sequence encodes CASSYSGSGGTQYF.

The CDR3 loop is CASSVISSGGYNEQFF. The CDR3 nucleotides are TGTGCCAGCAGCGTAATCTCCAGCGGGGGGTACAATGAGCAGTTCTTC. The gene calls are TRBV9 and TRBJ2-1; 9 bases agree with TRBD2. Germline lookup yields CDR1 SGDLS and CDR2 YYNGEE. Trimming took 1 base from V and 4 from J; bases not matched to a gene: 6. This CDR3 has 16 residues.

V and J are TRBV9 and TRBJ2-2, with TRBD2 identical over 9 bases. CDR3 length: 18 residues. The V segment lost 0 bases and the J segment 7 bases; nucleotides outside the gene matches: 13. Germline assignment: CDR1 SGDLS and CDR2 YYNGEE. This CDR3 is CASSVAGPVSGGSGELFF. DNA of the CDR3: TGTGCCAGCAGCGTAGCGGGTCCGGTGAGCGGGGGGAGCGGGGAGCTGTTTTTT.

CDR3 sequence: CASSQRSQGAGLETQYF. In DNA, the CDR3 is TGCGCCAGCAGCCAGCGCTCTCAGGGGGCAGGCTTGGAGACCCAGTACTTC. This chain joins TRBV5-1 and TRBJ2-5; 8 bases match TRBD1. Germline CDR1 and CDR2: SGHRS and YFSETQ. The CDR3 sequence is 17 residues long. V shed 4 bases, J shed 5 bases, and the junction held 16 bases outside the gene matches.

This chain joins TRBV28 and TRBJ1-1, with D hard to call. V lost 3 bases to trimming and J lost 5 bases, with 7 bases between them. The CDR3 is made up of 12 amino acids. Germline loops: CDR1 MDHEN, CDR2 SYDVKM. Written as DNA, the CDR3 is TGTGCCAGCAGTTTTGAGGCAACTGAAGCTTTCTTT. Its translation is CASSFEATEAFF.

The chain is built from TRBV4-1 and TRBJ1-4; D uncertain. The V gene lost 4 bases and the J gene lost 4 bases, with 16 bases spanning the gap. The V gene's germline CDR1 is MGHRA and CDR2 YSYEKL. The CDR3 is 16 residues long. In DNA form, the CDR3 reads TGCGCCAGCAGCCCAGTGGGCTCTGGGTTTAATGAAAAACTGTTTTTT. As protein: CASSPVGSGFNEKLFF.

V and J are TRBV9 and TRBJ1-5; 7 bases are a match to TRBD1. CDR3 length equals 14 residues. The germline gives CDR1 SGDLS, CDR2 YYNGEE. The ends lost 3 bases at V and 4 bases at J; junction bases unmatched: 4. For the CDR3, the DNA is TGTGCCAGCAGCGCCGGACAGGTAAATCAGCCCCAGCATTTT. Encoded protein: CASSAGQVNQPQHF.

This chain uses TRBV5-4 with TRBJ1-6, with 7 bases that match TRBD1. V was pared by 3 bases and J by 6 bases, with 3 bases of the junction left unmatched. The CDR3 is 14 residues long. Germline CDR1 SGHNT, CDR2 YYREEE (reference sequence). The CDR3 here is CASSYWDSNSPLHF. CDR3 sequence (DNA): TGTGCCAGCAGCTATTGGGACAGTAATTCACCCCTCCACTTT.

This chain joins TRBV6-6 and TRBJ1-5, with D maybe TRBD1 (6 bases). The CDR3 runs 14 residues. V was shortened by 6 bases and J by 5 bases, with 14 bases between the two germline ends. Germline V CDR1 and CDR2: MNHNY, SVGAGI (reference sequence). The CDR3 region has the DNA TGTGCCAGCAGCCCCGGGGGGGGCCATCAGCCCCAGCATTTT. Its protein is CASSPGGGHQPQHF.

The CDR3 DNA follows: TGTGCCACCAGCATGGGGCCGCTCCCACTGGGCTACACCTTC. Encoded protein: CATSMGPLPLGYTF. The chain carries TRBV15 and TRBJ1-2; TRBD1 is a possible D gene (5 bases). This CDR3 has 14 residues. Germline V lookup: CDR1 LNHNV, CDR2 YYDKDF (reference sequence). V lost 4 bases and J lost 8, with 17 bases in between.

The chain employs TRBV6-6 and TRBJ2-1, with D tentatively TRBD2 (6 bases). Trimming shortened V by 0 bases and J by 2 bases, and 8 bases separated the two germline ends. The CDR3 length is 15 residues. Per the germline V gene, CDR1 is MNHNY and CDR2 is SVGAGI (reference sequence). As DNA, the CDR3 is TGTGCCAGCAGTTACTCTGGAGGGACCTACAATGAGCAGTTCTTC. As protein: CASSYSGGTYNEQFF.

This clone was recorded many times. The gene calls are TRBV7-8 and TRBJ1-1; tentatively, D is TRBD1 (5 bases). The CDR3 has 15 amino acids. Germline CDR1 reads SGHVS; CDR2 reads FQNEAQ. V lost 3 bases and J lost 0, with 11 bases in between. DNA for the CDR3: TGTGCCAGCAGCTTGGCAGGGAACCTGAACACTGAAGCTTTCTTT. This codes for CASSLAGNLNTEAFF.

V and J are TRBV9 and TRBJ2-1; the match to TRBD2 covers 9 bases. CDR1 is SGDLS and CDR2 is YYNGEE in the germline V gene. The CDR3 is made up of 15 amino acids. The J segment lost 2 bases and the V segment lost 0 bases, leaving 0 bases of the junction unmatched. DNA for the CDR3: TGTGCCAGCAGCGTAGTAGCGGGGGCCTACAATGAGCAGTTCTTC. It is translated as CASSVVAGAYNEQFF.

This clone was picked up one time. This chain joins TRBV27 and TRBJ2-7; 7 bases line up with TRBD1. Germline V gives CDR1 MNHEY, CDR2 SMNVEV (reference sequence). The CDR3 has 17 amino acids. V lost 4 bases to trimming and J lost 5 bases; unmatched junction nucleotides: 17. The CDR3 sequence: CASSSPFAGTEFHEQYF. The CDR3 DNA reads as TGTGCCAGCAGTTCCCCGTTCGCCGGGACAGAGTTCCACGAGCAGTACTTC.

The sample holds a few counts of this clone. DNA of the CDR3: TGTGCCAGCAGCTCCCAGGGATGGGACGAGCAGTACTTC. Translated: CASSSQGWDEQYF. The V gene is TRBV11-1, the J gene TRBJ2-7; a weak D match, TRBD1 (5 bases). There are 13 residues in the CDR3. Trimming pared 4 bases from V and 5 bases from J, leaving 12 bases between. Germline V gene sequence: CDR1 SGHAT, CDR2 FQDESV (reference sequence). Variable domain in full (rest from reference TRBV11-1 and TRBJ2-7): EAEVAQSPRYKITEKSQAVAFWCDPISGHATLYWYRQILGQGPELLVQFQDESVVDDSQLPKDRFSAERLKGVDSTLKIQPAELGDSAMYLCASSSQGWDEQYFGPGTRLTVT.